This TCR beta chain was captured by sequencing in a study of T-cell memory formation after mild COVID-19. For the study at large: Largely donor-specific sequence clusters came from a couple of donors.

This CDR3 region has 12 residues. Germline lookup yields CDR1 KGHDR and CDR2 SFDVKD. Trimming stripped 1 base from V and 2 bases from J, with 0 bases between. TCRdb itself ran the 5' RACE reads through MiXCR, one entry per CDR3 protein. The sample lists more than 45,000 distinct CDR3 sequences; around 9.7% were seen once. Only a few counts were recorded for this clonotype. Its antigen is not identified. Study-wide points: Contracting CD4+ clones sat mainly in CM and EM; CD8+ in EMRA. Day 15 to 85 contracting clones showed balanced CD4/CD8; later expanders leaned CD4+.

The chain recombines TRBV24-1 with TRBJ2-3; D is unresolved. Specimen: PBMCs or a T cell subset sorted from them (not recorded which). The source of this sequence is an adult woman who had mild COVID-19 (a few samples of this study predate the infection). Cell type and time point are not known. The CDR3: CATSDFTDTQYF. In nucleotides, the CDR3 is TGTGCCACCAGTGATTTCACAGATACGCAGTATTTT.